The 20 T cell receptor beta chains below all came from one sample that was sequenced in a study of blood T cells in healthy people across ages. Sample-barcoded 5' priming and a J-beta primer mix drove a second PCR of about 6 to 12 cycles. TCRdb redid the calling of the 5' RACE reads with MiXCR, one entry per CDR3 protein. The table includes about 1 million distinct CDR3 sequences, 35% to 55% detected once. The sample was blood. These TCRs come from a woman aged 60 to 75 in good health.

V usage is TRBV20-1 and J usage is TRBJ2-5; 10 bases fit TRBD2. TRBJ2-7 explains the end of the DNA better; the J call may be wrong. Germline V gene lookup returns CDR1 DFQATT and CDR2 SNEGSKA (reference sequence). CDR3 length: 14 residues. The DNA of the CDR3 is TGCAGTGCTAGAGCTCCTAGCGGGAGCTCCGAGCAGTACTTC. As protein: CSARAPSGSSEQYF.

The chain has TRBV5-1 and TRBJ1-4; D might be TRBD1 (6 bases). The CDR3 runs to 15 residues. Germline CDR1 SGHRS, CDR2 YFSETQ. V lost 4 bases to trimming and J lost 6 bases, with 16 bases between them. The CDR3 spells CASSTAGKGDEKLFF. The CDR3 DNA reads as TGCGCCAGCAGCACCGCAGGGAAGGGGGATGAAAAACTGTTTTTT. The complete variable domain, with remaining parts taken from reference TRBV5-1 and TRBJ1-4, reads KAGVTQTPRYLIKTRGQQVTLSCSPISGHRSVSWYQQTPGQGLQFLFEYFSETQRNKGNFPGRFSGRQFSNSRSEMNVSTLELGDSALYLCASSTAGKGDEKLFFGSGTQLSVL.

There are a few counts of this clonotype. This chain connects TRBV3-1 to TRBJ1-2; D remains ambiguous. V shed 7 bases and J shed 4 bases, with 19 bases lying between them. The CDR3 totals 15 residues. Germline CDR1 is LGHDT and CDR2 is YNNKEL (reference sequence). The CDR3 loop is CASTIRGEGGYGYTF. The CDR3, as DNA: TGTGCCAGCACCATCCGCGGGGAAGGTGGCTATGGCTACACCTTC.

The chain carries TRBV20-1 and TRBJ2-3, with D possibly TRBD2 on 5 matching bases. The CDR3 is 13 residues long. V was clipped by 2 bases and J by 2 bases, with 8 bases between them. The germline V gene has CDR1 DFQATT and CDR2 SNEGSKA (reference sequence). The CDR3 protein is CSARLAFTDTQYF. CDR3 DNA sequence: TGCAGTGCTAGACTAGCCTTCACAGATACGCAGTATTTT.

V and J are TRBV2 and TRBJ1-2, with D perhaps TRBD1 (6 bases). Trimming pared 6 bases from V and 0 bases from J, leaving 14 bases between. This CDR3 has 15 residues. The germline V gene has CDR1 SNHLY and CDR2 FYNNEI. This CDR3 reads CASRYRDNPNYGYTF. CDR3 bases: TGTGCCAGCAGGTACCGGGACAACCCTAACTATGGCTACACCTTC.

The chain joins TRBV6-2 or TRBV6-3 to TRBJ2-1; perhaps TRBD2 as D (6 bases). Germline lookup yields CDR1 MNHEY and CDR2 SVGEGT. V was clipped by 0 bases and J by 7 bases, with 10 bases between them. CDR3 length equals 14 residues. Here the CDR3 DNA reads TGTGCCAGCAGTTACTCGACTAGGGGTAATGAGCAGTTCTTC. Amino acid sequence: CASSYSTRGNEQFF.

This clonotype was found once. The DNA of the CDR3 is TGTGCCAGCAGCTCGTCCCGAGTACGCGAGCAGTTCTTC. Its protein is CASSSSRVREQFF. The chain combines TRBV28 with TRBJ2-1; D call uncertain. This CDR3 is built from 13 residues. Trimming removed 6 bases from V and 10 bases from J, with 16 bases in between. Germline assignment: CDR1 MDHEN and CDR2 SYDVKM.

The sample holds a few counts of this clonotype. The chain employs TRBV27 and TRBJ2-7; 7 nucleotides match TRBD1. J lost 4 bases, V lost 7 bases, and 10 bases had no gene match. The CDR3 runs 14 residues. Germline CDR1 is MNHEY and CDR2 is SMNVEV (reference sequence). CDR3: CASKTGSLGYEQYF. CDR3 nucleotide sequence: TGTGCCAGCAAGACAGGGTCCCTCGGTTACGAGCAGTACTTC.

This clonotype showed up just a few times. V gene TRBV24-1 combines with J gene TRBJ2-3, with 8 bases fitting TRBD1. The J segment lost 6 bases and the V segment lost 4 bases, leaving 17 bases of the junction unmatched. The CDR3 extends over 18 amino acids. Germline-derived CDR1 and CDR2 are KGHDR and SFDVKD. CDR3 residues: CATSDFGGGQGLGDTQYF. The CDR3 nucleotides are TGTGCCACCAGTGACTTTGGGGGCGGACAGGGACTTGGCGATACGCAGTATTTT.

This chain's CDR3 is CASSLFLAGGTGPYEQYF. CDR3 DNA sequence: TGCGCCAGCAGCTTGTTTCTAGCGGGAGGGACCGGACCCTACGAGCAGTACTTC. This chain joins TRBV5-1 and TRBJ2-7; TRBD2 matches at 12 bases. This CDR3 region has 18 residues. The V gene end was trimmed by 1 base and the J gene end by 2 bases; junction bases not matched to a gene: 10. Germline V gene data show CDR1 as SGHRS and CDR2 as YFSETQ.

This clonotype was seen only a few times. The gene calls are TRBV12-3 or TRBV12-4 and TRBJ2-7, with 9 bases fitting TRBD1. V was pared by 6 bases and J by 2 bases, with 8 bases of the junction left unmatched. The CDR3 length is 15 residues. CDR3 loop: CASSLGQGPTYEQYF. CDR3 DNA: TGTGCCAGCAGCCTGGGACAGGGACCTACCTACGAGCAGTACTTC.

This clonotype was seen more than once but under ten times. The V gene is TRBV10-3, the J gene TRBJ2-1; 9 nucleotides agree with TRBD2. CDR1 and CDR2 from the germline V gene are ENHRY and SYGVKD. This CDR3 is 17 amino acids long. V trimming: 7 bases; J trimming: 6 bases; junction bases outside the gene matches: 16. CDR3 residues: CAINGRAEGLASNEQFF. CDR3 nucleotide sequence: TGTGCCATCAATGGCAGGGCTGAAGGACTAGCGTCCAATGAGCAGTTCTTC.

The table lists this clonotype with a few counts. The V and J genes are TRBV28 and TRBJ2-1; maybe TRBD1 (7 bases). Between the trimmed V and J ends, which lost 8 bases and 2 bases, there was a span of 13 bases. This CDR3 region has 14 residues. Germline lookup yields CDR1 MDHEN and CDR2 SYDVKM. The CDR3 protein is CASQSGGPYNEQFF. Written as DNA, the CDR3 is TGTGCCAGCCAGTCAGGGGGGCCCTACAATGAGCAGTTCTTC.

The chain recombines TRBV5-1 with TRBJ2-5; D gene uncertain. CDR1 is SGHRS, CDR2 YFSETQ, per germline. The CDR3 runs to 12 residues. Trimming shortened V by 3 bases and J by 11 bases, and 14 bases separated the two germline ends. The CDR3 bases are TGCGCCAGCAGCTGGGATAACAATGAGCAGTACTTC. Protein product: CASSWDNNEQYF.

This chain connects TRBV18 to TRBJ2-5, with 11 bases lining up with TRBD2. The V segment lost 5 bases and the J segment 3 bases; nucleotides outside the gene matches: 8. This CDR3 has 16 residues. Germline CDR1 is KGHSH and CDR2 is LQKENI. CDR3 residues: CASSTVGLAEEETQYF. DNA of the CDR3: TGTGCCAGCTCAACAGTGGGACTAGCGGAGGAAGAGACCCAGTACTTC.

This rearrangement joins TRBV29-1 to TRBJ1-2; TRBD1 aligns across 9 bases. Germline V CDR1 and CDR2: SQVTM, ANQGSEA. This CDR3 region has 19 residues. The V and J ends lost 2 bases and 6 bases, in that order; junction bases with no gene match: 22. CDR3 DNA sequence: TGCAGCGTTGAACAGGTGAAGGTGGGACAGGGAAATCAGGACGATGGCTACACCTTC. It yields the protein CSVEQVKVGQGNQDDGYTF. Variable domain in full (rest from reference TRBV29-1 and TRBJ1-2): SAVISQKPSRDICQRGTSLTIQCQVDSQVTMMFWYRQQPGQSLTLIATANQGSEATYESGFVIDKFPISRPNLTFSTLTVSNMSPEDSSIYLCSVEQVKVGQGNQDDGYTFGSGTRLTVV.

With regard to this clonotype: One junction end does not reproduce the germline sequence, and a read error may be involved. The chain recombines TRBV4-1 with TRBJ1-5; the match to TRBD1 covers 7 bases. The CDR3 covers 17 residues. From germline, CDR1 is MGHRA and CDR2 YSYEKL. DNA for the CDR3: TGCACCAGCAGCCAAGTCTCAACCGGGACAGTAAATCAGCCCCAGCATTTT. It specifies CTSSQVSTGTVNQPQHF.

V and J are TRBV6-6 and TRBJ2-5; tentative D call: TRBD2 (6 bases). The J call is doubtful: the DNA matches TRBJ2-7 better. Germline lookup yields CDR1 MNHNY and CDR2 SVGAGI (reference sequence). The CDR3 runs to 14 residues. CDR3 nucleotides: TGTGCCAGCAGCTCACGTGGGACTGACTACGAGCAGTACTTC. It encodes CASSSRGTDYEQYF.

The gene calls are TRBV20-1 and TRBJ2-5; the match to TRBD1 covers 11 bases. Germline lookup yields CDR1 DFQATT and CDR2 SNEGSKA (reference sequence). V shed 1 base and J 1 base; nucleotides not matched to a gene: 2. This CDR3 is 15 amino acids long. The CDR3 nucleotides are TGCAGTGCTAGAGGGGGACAGGGGGGCCAAGAGACCCAGTACTTC. The encoded protein is CSARGGQGGQETQYF.

This chain uses TRBV6-5 with TRBJ2-7, with D maybe TRBD2 (6 bases). Trimming left V 7 bases short and J 6 bases short, with 16 bases between. Per germline, CDR1 MNHEY and CDR2 SVGAGI. This CDR3 has 13 residues. CDR3 in amino acids: CASTKIGGGEQYF. The CDR3 DNA sequence: TGTGCCAGCACCAAAATTGGGGGAGGCGAGCAGTACTTC.